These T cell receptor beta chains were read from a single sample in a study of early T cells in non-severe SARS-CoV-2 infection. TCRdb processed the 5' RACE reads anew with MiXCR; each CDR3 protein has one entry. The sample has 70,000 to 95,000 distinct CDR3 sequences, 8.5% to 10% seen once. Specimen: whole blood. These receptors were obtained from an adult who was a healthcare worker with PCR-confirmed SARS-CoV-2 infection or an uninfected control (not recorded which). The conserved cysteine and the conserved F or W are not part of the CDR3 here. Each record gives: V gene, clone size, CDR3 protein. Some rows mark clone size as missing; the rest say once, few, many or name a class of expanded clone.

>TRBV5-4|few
ASSYGAAYEQY
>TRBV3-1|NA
ASSFRQGLAGVQYEQY
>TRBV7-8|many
ASSLGEGPTEAF
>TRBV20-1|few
SVSGESSYEQY
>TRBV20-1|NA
SARGIANEQF
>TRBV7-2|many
ASSPRQGGDTDTQY
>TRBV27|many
ASSVPAGENSEQF
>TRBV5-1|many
ASSLGRQETQY
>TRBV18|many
ASSPDTTGHPSINEKLF
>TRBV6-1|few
ASSGGRGSPGNTIY
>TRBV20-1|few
SARVASGRANEQF
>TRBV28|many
ASTTSTEAF
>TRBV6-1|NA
ASSETAVTDTQY
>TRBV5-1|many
ASQGAGDPDTQY
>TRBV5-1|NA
ASSSRTGGYGYT
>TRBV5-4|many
ASSQGQGEQPQH
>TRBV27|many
ASRRDRVPAGELF
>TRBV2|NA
ASSAGRSSVSYEQY
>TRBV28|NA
ASRGAAGGNYEQY
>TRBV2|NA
ASTATNLPNEQF
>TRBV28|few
ASGSAALGINGYT
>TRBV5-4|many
ASSLSTSGSVYEQY
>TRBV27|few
ASSLLGVAENTGELF
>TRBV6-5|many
ASSYSGTSGSTQY
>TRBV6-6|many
ASSYSPGLASSAQY
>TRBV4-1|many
ASSQDWRGDTEAF